A selection of T cell receptor beta chains follows, all from one sample in a study of shared clonotypes between healthy human individuals. Sequencing used immunoSEQ multiplex PCR; TCRdb keeps in-frame clones, though not all of them. Of about 1.1 million clones listed, about 84% are singletons. Source material: memory CD4+ T cells from PBMCs. These TCRs come from a man younger than 30 in good health. Some clones in this sample may be carry-over from other donors' samples. Both conserved end residues are part of each CDR3. The D gene is left open where the match is weak. Not every row has a clone size; where given, it reads once, few, many or a size class.

J	D	V	size	DNA	CDR3
TRBJ2-3	.	TRBV30	.	TGTGCCTGGACGCCCGGGGTTCCTAGCACAGATACGCAGTATTTT	CAWTPGVPSTDTQYF
TRBJ2-1	TRBD2	TRBV7-9	.	TGTGCCAGCAGCAGACTAGCGGGACAGGATGAGCAGTTCTTC	CASSRLAGQDEQFF
TRBJ2-3	TRBD2	TRBV11-3	.	TGTGCCAGCAGCCTTAGCGGGAGTCTGGGGACAGATACGCAGTATTTT	CASSLSGSLGTDTQYF
TRBJ2-5	TRBD1	TRBV19	.	TGTGCCAGTACCGCAGGGACAGGACGGGGAGAGACCCAGTACTTC	CASTAGTGRGETQYF
TRBJ2-5	TRBD1	TRBV5-1	few	TGCGCCAGCAGCTTGGGAATCGGCAACGGCAGGGGGCAAGAGACCCAGTACTTC	CASSLGIGNGRGQETQYF
TRBJ2-1	TRBD1	TRBV28	.	TGTGCCAGCAGCTCGCACGGGACAGGTGACAATGAGCAGTTCTTC	CASSSHGTGDNEQFF
TRBJ2-7	.	TRBV29-1	.	TGCAGCGCCCGGGGCCCTAGGTACGAGCAGTACTTC	CSARGPRYEQYF
TRBJ1-2	.	TRBV5-4	.	TGTGCCAGCAGCTTGGGGCAGGTCGGCTATGGCTACACCTTC	CASSLGQVGYGYTF
TRBJ1-3	.	TRBV4-3	.	TGCGCCAGCAGCCAAGTAGGAGGGGCTGATGGAAACACCATATATTTT	CASSQVGGADGNTIYF
TRBJ2-7	.	TRBV5-5	.	TGTGCCAGCAGCGCCTGGAGCTCCTACGAGCAGTACTTC	CASSAWSSYEQYF
TRBJ2-4	.	TRBV19	.	TGTGCCAGTAGTATCCAGGTCCACAACATTCAGTACTTC	CASSIQVHNIQYF
TRBJ2-7	TRBD1	TRBV10-3	.	TGTGCCATCAGTCCCCAGGGGGCGAGGTACGAGCAGTACTTC	CAISPQGARYEQYF
TRBJ2-2	TRBD2	TRBV7-2	.	TGTGCCAGCAGCTTCCGGGCGGGGGGCGCCGGGGAGCTGTTTTTT	CASSFRAGGAGELFF
TRBJ1-1	.	TRBV7-9	.	TGTGCCAGCAGCGCCTTGGACAGTCGTGTAGCTTTCTTT	CASSALDSRVAFF
TRBJ1-5	.	TRBV18	.	TGTGCCAGCTCACAGGAGTCCGACCAGCCCCAGCATTTT	CASSQESDQPQHF
TRBJ2-7	TRBD2	TRBV6-1	few	TGTGCCAGCACTAGGGGAGGGAACCTCTACGAGCAGTACTTC	CASTRGGNLYEQYF
TRBJ2-2	.	TRBV5-1	once	TGCGCCAGTGAGGACCTACGTACCGGGGAGCTGTTTTTT	CASEDLRTGELFF
TRBJ1-5	.	TRBV19	once	TGTGCCAGTACCAGTCATCTTTCGCCACCTCAGCATTTT	CASTSHLSPPQHF
TRBJ2-7	.	TRBV15	.	TGTGCCACCAGCAGAGCTCGGGAAGCCTACGAGCAGTACTTC	CATSRAREAYEQYF
TRBJ2-6	.	TRBV6-6	once	TGTGCCAGTACAGGTTCTGGGGCCAACGTCCTGACTTTC	CASTGSGANVLTF
TRBJ2-5	TRBD1	TRBV2	.	TGTGCCAGCAGTCCGGACAGGGGCGACAAGACCCAGTACTTC	CASSPDRGDKTQYF
TRBJ1-5	.	TRBV15	.	TGTGCCACCAGCAGAGGTGCGACTATTGAGGGTCAGCCCCAGCATTTT	CATSRGATIEGQPQHF
TRBJ2-3	TRBD1	TRBV6-5	.	TGTGCCAGCAGCTCCACTGACAGGGGAAAGATCAATTTT	CASSSTDRGKINF
TRBJ1-5	.	TRBV28	few	TGTGCCAGCATCAGGGCAGGGGGCAATCAGCCCCAGCATTTT	CASIRAGGNQPQHF
TRBJ2-7	.	TRBV7-9	.	TGTGCCAGCAGCTCCTCCGAGACTAGCTACGAGCAGTACTTC	CASSSSETSYEQYF
TRBJ2-5	.	TRBV20-1	.	TGCAGTGCCTGGGATCAAGAGACCCAGTACTTC	CSAWDQETQYF
TRBJ2-1	TRBD1	TRBV5-1	many	TGCGCCAGCAGCTTGGCAGGGGGAATCGGCAATGAGCAGTTCTTC	CASSLAGGIGNEQFF
TRBJ2-7	.	TRBV28	.	TGTGCCAGCGCGCTGTTGAACTCCTACGAGCAGTACTTC	CASALLNSYEQYF
TRBJ2-3	TRBD2	TRBV27	.	TGTGCCAGCAGTCTTAGCGGGAGTCCCCCAGATACGCAGTATTTT	CASSLSGSPPDTQYF
TRBJ1-1	.	TRBV7-8	once	TGTGCCAGCAGCTTAGAGGCAGGGACCACTGAAGCTTTCTTT	CASSLEAGTTEAFF
TRBJ1-4	.	TRBV7-2	.	TGTGCCAGCAGCCCTCAAATGCGGGGTGAAAAACTGTTTTTT	CASSPQMRGEKLFF
TRBJ1-4	TRBD1	TRBV6-1	.	TGTGCCAGCAGTGGAGCAGGGGGGGATGAAAAACTGTTTTTT	CASSGAGGDEKLFF
TRBJ1-2	TRBD1	TRBV10-3	.	TGTGCCATCAGTGAAGCACTGCAACCGGGACAGGGCTCTGGCTACACCTTC	CAISEALQPGQGSGYTF
TRBJ1-3	.	TRBV30	few	TGTGCCTGGAGTGAGGGCTGGCCCTCTGGAAACACCATATATTTT	CAWSEGWPSGNTIYF
TRBJ1-2	.	TRBV28	few	TGTGCCAGCAACCAATTAGAACTTCTCTATGGCTACACCTTC	CASNQLELLYGYTF
TRBJ2-1	TRBD2	TRBV4-3	once	TGCGCCAGCAGCCAAGCTGGCGGGAGCGTCTCCTACAATGAGCAGTTCTTC	CASSQAGGSVSYNEQFF
TRBJ2-4	.	TRBV6-6	.	TGTGCCAGCACCCTGGACAGAAACATTCAGTACTTC	CASTLDRNIQYF
TRBJ1-5	.	TRBV6-1	.	TGTGCCAGCAGCCTCTACAGGGATCAGCCCCAGCATTTT	CASSLYRDQPQHF
TRBJ2-1	.	TRBV7-2	.	TGTGCCAGCAGCTCCAGGTACAATGAGCAGTTCTTC	CASSSRYNEQFF
TRBJ1-5	.	TRBV28	.	TGTGCCAGCAGGGATAGCAATCAGCCCCAGCATTTT	CASRDSNQPQHF
TRBJ1-2	TRBD1	TRBV6-6	.	TGTGCCAGCAGTTACTCGGCAGGGGGCAGCTATGGCTACACCTTC	CASSYSAGGSYGYTF
TRBJ2-5	.	TRBV7-2	.	TGTGCCAGCAGCTCCGTGTATTGGGGAGAAGAGACCCAGTACTTC	CASSSVYWGEETQYF
TRBJ2-1	.	TRBV7-3	.	TGTGCCAGCAGCTTAGACCATCCCGCGGGGCACAATGAGCAGTTCTTC	CASSLDHPAGHNEQFF